One and the same sample provided the 27 T cell receptor beta chains below, sequenced in a study of a mutant IDH1 vaccine in newly diagnosed glioma. These receptors have no known antigen. Measured with immunoSEQ multiplex PCR; TCRdb has only the in-frame clones, and not every one. The sample consists of some 51,000 clones, around 80% of them appearing once. Time point given: week 5, during vaccination. It was 300 ug of mutant IDH1 20-mer peptide that made up each vaccine dose, given with topical imiquimod. Sequenced here: PBMCs, sampled from a glioma patient whose treatment included an IDH1 peptide vaccine. The origin of the receptors is a man aged 50 to 60 with glioma.

The V gene is TRBV10-3, the J gene TRBJ1-5; unclear D gene. The V and J ends lost 5 bases and 0 bases respectively, with 11 bases between them. CDR1 and CDR2 (germline): ENHRY, SYGVKD. The CDR3 sequence is 15 residues long. The DNA of the CDR3 is TGTGCCATCAGTTTAGACGGAAATAGCAATCAGCCCCAGCATTTT. As protein: CAISLDGNSNQPQHF.

The chain joins TRBV4-1 to TRBJ1-3, with TRBD1 identical over 7 bases. The CDR3 loop spans 16 amino acids. The V segment lost 6 bases and the J segment 0 bases; nucleotides outside the gene matches: 8. Germline CDR1 is MGHRA and CDR2 is YSYEKL. CDR3 DNA: TGCGCCAGCAGTCCCTTGGGACAGTCCTCTGGAAACACCATATATTTT. It specifies CASSPLGQSSGNTIYF.

CDR3 amino acids: CASSVACRDSPRLNQPQHF. The CDR3 nucleotides are TGTGCCAGCAGCGTAGCTTGCAGGGACAGCCCTCGGTTGAATCAGCCCCAGCATTTT. This chain links TRBV9 with TRBJ1-5; 7 positions agree with TRBD1. Looked up from germline, CDR1 is SGDLS and CDR2 is YYNGEE. The CDR3 runs 19 residues. V shed 0 bases and J 4 bases; nucleotides not matched to a gene: 16. Drawing the rest from reference TRBV9 and TRBJ1-5, the complete variable domain is DSGVTQTPKHLITATGQRVTLRCSPRSGDLSVYWYQQSLDQGLQFLIQYYNGEERAKGNILERFSAQQFPDLHSELNLSSLELGDSALYFCASSVACRDSPRLNQPQHFGDGTRLSIL.

V and J are TRBV11-2 and TRBJ1-1; 7 bases line up with TRBD1. V was pared by 4 bases and J by 7 bases, with 15 bases of the junction left unmatched. The CDR3 runs to 16 residues. Germline V lookup: CDR1 SGHAT, CDR2 FQNNGV. The chain's CDR3 is CASSSTSRDSSREAFF. The CDR3 DNA reads TGTGCCAGCAGCTCGACGTCCCGGGACAGTAGCCGTGAAGCTTTCTTT.

This clone was counted between two and nine times. The rearrangement joins TRBV4-2 to TRBJ2-2; 7 nucleotides align to TRBD1. The CDR3 contains 13 residues. J gave up 6 bases and V 3 bases, and 1 base lay outside the gene matches. Per germline, CDR1 LGHNA and CDR2 YNFKEQ. The CDR3 loop reads CASSHTGAGELFF. In DNA, the CDR3 is TGTGCCAGCAGCCATACAGGGGCCGGGGAGCTGTTTTTT.

This clone was detected only once. The chain carries TRBV19 and TRBJ2-1; D ambiguous. CDR1 LNHDA and CDR2 SQIVND come from the germline V gene (reference sequence). V was clipped by 5 bases and J by 7 bases, with 9 bases between them. CDR3 length: 12 residues. This CDR3 reads CASSPGSNEQFF. CDR3 in DNA: TGTGCCAGTAGTCCCGGGTCTAATGAGCAGTTCTTC.

The chain's CDR3 is CASSLERSNTEAFF. The CDR3 coding sequence is TGCGCCAGCAGCTTGGAGCGCTCGAACACTGAAGCTTTCTTT. The chain carries TRBV5-1 and TRBJ1-1; no definite D call. This CDR3 contains 14 residues. V lost 0 bases, J lost 1 base, and 7 bases lay in between. Germline V gene data show CDR1 as SGHRS and CDR2 as YFSETQ.

The V call is TRBV27, the J call TRBJ2-2; the match to TRBD2 covers 8 bases. CDR3 length equals 13 residues. Per germline, CDR1 MNHEY and CDR2 SMNVEV (reference sequence). The V segment lost 7 bases and the J segment 6 bases; nucleotides outside the gene matches: 4. CDR3 in amino acids: CASTSGGAGELFF. CDR3 coding DNA: TGTGCCAGCACCTCCGGGGGGGCCGGGGAGCTGTTTTTT.

Notes on this clone: The junction shows a germline mismatch at one end, possibly a read error. The chain employs TRBV20-1 and TRBJ2-1, with a weak D call TRBD1 (6 bases). The CDR3 is 11 amino acids. Germline CDR1 DFQATT, CDR2 SNEGSKA (reference sequence). The CDR3 nucleotides are TGTCGGCCAGGGGCGAACAATGAGCAGTTCTTC. Its translation: CRPGANNEQFF.

A few counts support this clone. This sequence joins TRBV19 and TRBJ1-1; D possibly corresponds to TRBD1 (5 bases). Germline V gene sequence: CDR1 LNHDA, CDR2 SQIVND (reference sequence). This CDR3 is built from 15 residues. Trimming left V 4 bases short and J 0 bases short, with 12 bases between. CDR3 bases: TGTGCCAGTAGTAGCCCTCGGGGGGTGAACACTGAAGCTTTCTTT. Protein: CASSSPRGVNTEAFF.

The rearrangement links TRBV19 to TRBJ1-2; D is unclear. The germline V gene encodes CDR1 LNHDA and CDR2 SQIVND (reference sequence). This CDR3 contains 12 residues. V lost 8 bases, J lost 3 bases, and 10 bases lay in between. The CDR3: CASHGLYYGYTF. As DNA, the CDR3 is TGTGCCAGTCATGGCTTATACTATGGCTACACCTTC.

The rearrangement joins TRBV6-5 to TRBJ1-4; D remains unclear. The CDR3 totals 14 residues. The V and J ends lost 6 bases and 3 bases respectively, with 11 bases between them. CDR1 and CDR2 from the germline V gene are MNHEY and SVGAGI. CDR3 sequence: CASRPGSSNEKLFF. DNA for the CDR3: TGTGCCAGCAGACCCGGGTCTTCTAATGAAAAACTGTTTTTT.

This chain joins TRBV5-6 and TRBJ1-4, with D possibly being TRBD1 (6 bases). The germline gives CDR1 SGHDT, CDR2 YYEEEE. This CDR3 spans 17 amino acids. V gave up 1 base and J gave up 5 bases, with 18 bases separating them. CDR3 nucleotides: TGTGCCAGCAGCTTGTTGGCAGGGGAGGGAAAAAATGAAAAACTGTTTTTT. It translates to CASSLLAGEGKNEKLFF.

The chain joins TRBV19 to TRBJ2-3, with TRBD2 as a possible D gene (5 bases). Trimming pared 8 bases from V and 3 bases from J, leaving 18 bases between. Germline V gives CDR1 LNHDA, CDR2 SQIVND (reference sequence). The CDR3 spans 15 residues. The DNA of the CDR3 is TGTGCCAGTTCGGGATCCTGGACCAAGACAGATACGCAGTATTTT. This gives the protein CASSGSWTKTDTQYF.

This clone has only one observation. The genes are TRBV7-8 and TRBJ1-1; 7 bases fit TRBD1. This CDR3 has 14 amino acids. Germline CDR1 SGHVS, CDR2 FQNEAQ. V gave up 5 bases and J gave up 5 bases; unmatched junction bases: 8. CDR3 loop: CASSAGGWGTEAFF. The CDR3 DNA sequence: TGTGCCAGCAGCGCAGGGGGGTGGGGGACTGAAGCTTTCTTT.

The chain's CDR3 is CAWSPIQGGGPQHF. The DNA for the CDR3 is TGTGCCTGGAGTCCGATACAGGGAGGGGGGCCCCAGCATTTT. The rearrangement joins TRBV30 to TRBJ1-5, with D maybe TRBD1 (6 bases). The germline V gene has CDR1 GTSNPN and CDR2 SVGIG (reference sequence). The V gene lost 2 bases and the J gene lost 9 bases, with 17 bases spanning the gap. This CDR3 is 14 amino acids long.

The chain has TRBV11-2 and TRBJ2-3; D is possibly TRBD1 (5 bases). The CDR3 sequence is 13 residues long. The germline V gene has CDR1 SGHAT and CDR2 FQNNGV. V was trimmed by 2 bases and J by 6 bases, leaving 9 bases between them. Here the CDR3 reads CASSLPTADTQYF. The CDR3, as DNA: TGTGCCAGCAGCTTACCGACAGCGGATACGCAGTATTTT.

This chain joins TRBV27 and TRBJ2-7; TRBD1 or TRBD2 may be the D gene (6 bases each). V shed 6 bases and J shed 8 bases, with 26 bases lying between them. The CDR3 extends over 16 amino acids. Germline values: CDR1 MNHEY, CDR2 SMNVEV (reference sequence). The CDR3 DNA reads TGTGCCAGCAGCCCACAAGGGGGGACCGAGGTCCGTCAGCAGTACTTC. Translating gives CASSPQGGTEVRQQYF.

The J gene is TRBJ2-1, the V gene TRBV25-1, with 10 bases lining up with TRBD1. The CDR3 has 15 amino acids. The V segment lost 3 bases and the J segment 5 bases; nucleotides outside the gene matches: 4. Per the germline V gene, CDR1 is MGHDK and CDR2 is SYGVNS. CDR3 sequence reads: CASSERDRGNNEQFF. DNA for the CDR3: TGTGCCAGCAGTGAGAGGGACAGGGGAAACAATGAGCAGTTCTTC.

The chain uses TRBV10-3 and TRBJ1-5; tentative D call: TRBD1 (5 bases). Germline CDR1 is ENHRY and CDR2 is SYGVKD. V was cut by 9 bases and J by 4 bases, with 10 bases left in between. The CDR3 covers 12 residues. The CDR3 protein is CAIRQPNQPQHF. The DNA of the CDR3 is TGTGCCATTCGACAGCCAAATCAGCCCCAGCATTTT.

In DNA form, the CDR3 reads TGTGCCAGCAGCCAGACTAGCGGGGGAAGGGATACGCAGTATTTT. It codes for CASSQTSGGRDTQYF. The chain recombines TRBV9 with TRBJ2-3; 12 bases agree with TRBD2. V shed 4 bases, J shed 6 bases, and the junction held 6 bases outside the gene matches. The CDR3 length is 15 residues. Per the germline V gene, CDR1 is SGDLS and CDR2 is YYNGEE.

This chain joins TRBV7-2 and TRBJ1-3; 7 positions agree with TRBD1. With 1 base clipped from V and 2 bases from J, the junction kept 2 bases outside the gene matches. CDR1 and CDR2 from the germline V gene are SGHTA and FQGNSA. The CDR3 length is 15 residues. CDR3 loop: CASSLGQGAGNTIYF. The CDR3, as DNA: TGTGCCAGCAGCTTAGGGCAGGGGGCTGGAAACACCATATATTTT.

The genes are TRBV19 and TRBJ1-6, with D uncertain. This CDR3 comprises 14 residues. The V gene lost 1 base and the J gene lost 8 bases, with 9 bases spanning the gap. Germline CDR1 LNHDA, CDR2 SQIVND (reference sequence). Here the CDR3 DNA reads TGTGCCAGTAGTATAGTGGGTAGCGATTCACCCCTCCACTTT. Its translation is CASSIVGSDSPLHF.

The rearrangement joins TRBV5-5 to TRBJ2-1, with 8 bases identical to TRBD2. The CDR3 is 17 amino acids. Germline V gene lookup returns CDR1 SGHKS and CDR2 YYEKEE (reference sequence). J gave up 3 bases and V 1 base, and 9 bases lay outside the gene matches. CDR3 bases: TGTGCCAGCAGCTTGTTCCACGGGGGGGCCTACTACAATGAGCAGTTCTTC. This encodes CASSLFHGGAYYNEQFF. Full variable domain (rest looked up from reference TRBV5-5 and TRBJ2-1): DAGVTQSPTHLIKTRGQQVTLRCSPISGHKSVSWYQQVLGQGPQFIFQYYEKEERGRGNFPDRFSARQFPNYSSELNVNALLLGDSALYLCASSLFHGGAYYNEQFFGPGTRLTVL.

The chain has TRBV18 and TRBJ1-1; the match to TRBD1 covers 7 bases. There are 15 residues in the CDR3. The trim removed 2 bases at V and 5 bases at J, leaving 8 bases unmatched. Germline assignment: CDR1 KGHSH and CDR2 LQKENI. For the CDR3, the DNA is TGTGCCAGCTCACCAGCGACAGGGATTAAGACTGAAGCTTTCTTT. It codes for CASSPATGIKTEAFF.

The J gene is TRBJ1-1, the V gene TRBV30; D is uncertain. Germline V gene data show CDR1 as GTSNPN and CDR2 as SVGIG (reference sequence). With 3 bases removed from V and 1 base from J, the gap between germline ends came to 9 bases. This CDR3 has 13 residues. This CDR3 is CAWSRTGNTEAFF. DNA for the CDR3: TGTGCCTGGAGCCGGACGGGGAACACTGAAGCTTTCTTT. The full variable domain, completed using reference TRBV30 and TRBJ1-1, is SQTIHQWPATLVQPVGSPLSLECTVEGTSNPNLYWYRQAAGRGLQLLFYSVGIGQISSEVPQNLSASRPQDRQFILSSKKLLLSDSGFYLCAWSRTGNTEAFFGQGTRLTVV.

The chain carries TRBV9 and TRBJ2-3, with D perhaps TRBD2 (6 bases). V was trimmed by 4 bases and J by 1 base, leaving 19 bases between them. The CDR3 has 17 amino acids. The germline CDR1 and CDR2 sequences are SGDLS and YYNGEE. CDR3 sequence reads: CASSSPIGPGGTDTQYF. Written as DNA, the CDR3 is TGTGCCAGCAGCTCACCCATAGGTCCGGGGGGCACAGATACGCAGTATTTT.